The 10 T cell receptor beta chains presented below share a single source sample, sequenced in a study of CD8+CD57+ T cells in acquired aplastic anemia. Profiling of TCR beta VDJ combinations and CDR3 sequences used genomic DNA as template. TCRdb recomputed calls from the reads with MiXCR, one row per CDR3 protein. The sample contains some 44,000 distinct CDR3 sequences, roughly two thirds of which appear only once. The sequenced sample consisted of sorted CD4+, CD8+, or CD8+CD57+ T cells (not recorded which) from PBMCs. The receptors originated from a human donor in good health, serving as a control.

The chain recombines TRBV4-3 with TRBJ1-6, with D maybe TRBD1 (5 bases). This CDR3 has 17 amino acids. The germline CDR1 and CDR2 sequences are LGHNA and YSLEER. The V end lost 0 bases, the J end lost 10 bases, and 19 bases lay between the germline ends. Written as DNA, the CDR3 is TGCGCCAGCAGCCAAGATCCCTCGGGGGATTCTATGTCACCCCTCCACTTT. This gives the protein CASSQDPSGDSMSPLHF.

The rearrangement links TRBV29-1 to TRBJ2-5; tentatively, D is TRBD1 (6 bases). This CDR3 has 11 amino acids. The germline V gene encodes CDR1 SQVTM and CDR2 ANQGSEA. Trimming shortened V by 4 bases and J by 9 bases, and 12 bases separated the two germline ends. This CDR3 is CSVADEGAQYF. The CDR3, as DNA: TGCAGCGTTGCGGACGAGGGGGCCCAGTACTTC.

The sample holds many counts of this clonotype. The rearrangement links TRBV27 to TRBJ1-1; possibly TRBD1 for D (5 bases). V lost 3 bases to trimming and J lost 5 bases, with 13 bases between them. In germline, CDR1 is MNHEY, CDR2 SMNVEV (reference sequence). The CDR3 is 14 residues long. The CDR3 loop reads CASSLTAGRTEAFF. In nucleotides, the CDR3 is TGTGCCAGCAGTTTGACAGCGGGGAGGACTGAAGCTTTCTTT.

The chain uses TRBV10-3 and TRBJ1-1, with TRBD1 matching over 7 bases. Germline V gives CDR1 ENHRY, CDR2 SYGVKD. Losses at the gene ends were 5 bases for V and 7 bases for J; bases not matched to a gene: 19. This CDR3 spans 17 amino acids. CDR3 protein: CAISPGPRDRRTGEAFF. DNA for the CDR3: TGTGCCATCAGTCCTGGACCCAGGGACAGACGAACAGGTGAAGCTTTCTTT.

The genes are TRBV5-1 and TRBJ2-3, with 12 bases aligning to TRBD2. Trimming removed 0 bases from V and 5 bases from J; junction bases left unmatched: 7. The germline gives CDR1 SGHRS, CDR2 YFSETQ. The CDR3 totals 17 residues. CDR3 bases: TGCGCCAGCAGCTTGGGGCTAGCGGGAGGGCCTGGAGATACGCAGTATTTT. Translated: CASSLGLAGGPGDTQYF. Complete variable domain (other parts from reference TRBV5-1 and TRBJ2-3): KAGVTQTPRYLIKTRGQQVTLSCSPISGHRSVSWYQQTPGQGLQFLFEYFSETQRNKGNFPGRFSGRQFSNSRSEMNVSTLELGDSALYLCASSLGLAGGPGDTQYFGPGTRLTVL.

CDR3 protein: CATSDSGQGWVPQHF. CDR3 DNA: TGTGCCACCAGTGATTCTGGACAGGGATGGGTGCCCCAGCATTTT. The genes are TRBV24-1 and TRBJ1-5, with 8 bases matching TRBD1. Germline CDR1 and CDR2: KGHDR and SFDVKD. The length of the CDR3 is 15 residues. The V segment lost 2 bases and the J segment 9 bases; nucleotides outside the gene matches: 8.

A word on this clonotype: The germline gene is not matched at one end of the junction; a read error may be the cause. This rearrangement joins TRBV19 to TRBJ1-1; 7 bases fit TRBD1. CDR1 and CDR2 (germline): LNHDA, SQIVND (reference sequence). This CDR3 has 15 residues. The CDR3 spells CASSISPDRSTEAFF. CDR3 nucleotide sequence: TGTGCCAGCAGTATATCCCCGGACAGGAGCACTGAAGCTTTCTTT.

The chain recombines TRBV29-1 with TRBJ1-3; weak D call: TRBD1 (5 bases). The CDR3 runs 14 residues. V was trimmed by 7 bases and J by 2 bases, leaving 15 bases between them. CDR1 and CDR2 from the germline V gene are SQVTM and ANQGSEA. CDR3 amino acids: CSATFTGAGNTIYF. The CDR3 DNA reads as TGCAGCGCTACTTTCACGGGGGCTGGAAACACCATATATTTT.

The V and J genes are TRBV4-2 and TRBJ2-7; TRBD1 might be the D (6 bases). This CDR3 region has 14 residues. Trimming stripped 0 bases from V and 3 bases from J, with 9 bases between. Per the germline V gene, CDR1 is LGHNA and CDR2 is YNFKEQ. CDR3 protein: CASSQDLDSYEQYF. In DNA, the CDR3 is TGTGCCAGCAGCCAAGACTTGGACAGCTACGAGCAGTACTTC.

V and J are TRBV19 and TRBJ2-2; no definite D call. Germline V gives CDR1 LNHDA, CDR2 SQIVND (reference sequence). This CDR3 has 12 residues. Trimming removed 8 bases at V and 7 bases at J, with 11 bases between. CDR3 sequence (DNA): TGTGCCAGTTACCGAACAAACGGGGAGCTGTTTTTT. It is translated as CASYRTNGELFF.